The source of this TCR beta chain is a study of T cells in Graves' hyperthyroidism and ophthalmopathy. Study at large: The blood sample was taken at first diagnosis, before treatment began. Findings and limits, study-wide: Most thyroid-expanded clonotypes above 0.001 were also found in blood.

Amplified TCR beta CDR3 regions derived from RNA transcripts. The HTBI primer set served for first-round RT-PCR of the TCR CDR3. MiXCR, applied by TCRdb to the multiplex PCR reads, yields one record per CDR3 protein. The table lists more than 500,000 distinct CDR3 sequences, 11% to 15% of them singletons. The table lists this clonotype with many counts. Antigen specificity is unknown. This CDR3 contains 18 residues. CDR1 GTSNPN and CDR2 SVGIG come from the germline V gene (reference sequence). The J segment lost 1 base and the V segment lost 6 bases, leaving 13 bases of the junction unmatched. Material: blood. The clonotype originates from a woman in her forties with Graves' hyperthyroidism. This chain links TRBV30 with TRBJ2-1, with TRBD1 identical over 12 bases. The CDR3 protein is CACTPGQGAYGSYNEQFF. In nucleotides, the CDR3 is TGTGCCTGCACACCGGGACAGGGGGCCTATGGGTCCTACAATGAGCAGTTCTTC.